This TCR beta chain derives from a study of T-cell memory formation after mild COVID-19. Overall study: TCR clustering was largely donor specific.

TCRdb independently ran MiXCR on the 5' RACE reads; one entry per CDR3 protein. The sample contains 300,000 to 400,000 distinct CDR3 sequences, 14% of which appear only once. Regarding the study as a whole: The study found balanced CD4/CD8 in clones contracting day 15 to 85 and a CD4+ lean in later expanders.

V lost 5 bases and J lost 5, with 13 bases in between. CDR1 is KGHSH, CDR2 LQKENI, per germline. The length of the CDR3 is 14 residues. Regarding this clonotype: The antigen remains undetermined.

The gene calls are TRBV18 and TRBJ1-5; D ambiguous. The sample comprised PBMCs or a T cell subset sorted from them (not recorded which). The sequence was collected from a man aged 18-30 years who had mild COVID-19 (a few samples of this study predate the infection). Cell type and time point are not known. The CDR3 nucleotides read TGTGCCAGCTCATCAAATGCAGATTATCAGCCCCAGCATTTT. Its protein is CASSSNADYQPQHF. Based on the CDR3 plus reference TRBV18 and TRBJ1-5, the full variable domain is NAGVMQNPRHLVRRRGQEARLRCSPMKGHSHVYWYRQLPEEGLKFMVYLQKENIIDESGMPKERFSAEFPKEGPSILRIQQVVRGDSAAYFCASSSNADYQPQHFGDGTRLSIL.